Presented here are 5 T cell receptor beta chains from one specimen sequenced in a study of T cell responses to AZD1222 COVID-19 vaccine. The data were produced by immunoSEQ multiplex PCR, yet TCRdb's version contains in-frame clones alone and is incomplete. The sample holds about 160,000 clones; about 90% are singletons and the top ten take 5.5%. Sequencing used peripheral blood, obtained on day 0 of AZD1222 vaccination. The origin of the receptors is an adult in good health.

The chain joins TRBV7-3 to TRBJ2-1; 8 nucleotides align to TRBD2. Germline CDR1 is SGHTA and CDR2 is FQGTGA. This CDR3 region has 13 residues. V lost 2 bases to trimming and J lost 10 bases; unmatched junction nucleotides: 4. CDR3 protein: CASSLRREAEQFF. CDR3 bases: TGTGCCAGCAGCTTACGGCGGGAGGCCGAGCAGTTCTTC.

J is TRBJ2-1 and V is TRBV6-2 or TRBV6-3; D uncertain. This CDR3 has 16 amino acids. V lost 2 bases and J 2 bases, leaving 13 bases between the germline ends. The germline CDR1 and CDR2 sequences are MNHEY and SVGEGT. The CDR3 DNA reads as TGTGCCAGCAGTTACGGCGCAAATCCCCCCTACAATGAGCAGTTCTTC. It yields the protein CASSYGANPPYNEQFF.

The genes are TRBV9 and TRBJ2-1, with D perhaps matching TRBD2 (6 bases). This CDR3 is 16 amino acids long. Germline V gene lookup returns CDR1 SGDLS and CDR2 YYNGEE. The ends were cut back, 0 bases at V and 6 bases at J, with 16 bases in the middle. The CDR3 nucleotides read TGTGCCAGCAGCGTAGTAGTAGCGGCTAACAGCAATGAGCAGTTCTTC. This gives the protein CASSVVVAANSNEQFF.

V gene TRBV28 combines with J gene TRBJ2-7; no reliable D call. Trimming shortened V by 2 bases and J by 6 bases, and 5 bases separated the two germline ends. The germline V gene encodes CDR1 MDHEN and CDR2 SYDVKM. CDR3 length equals 11 residues. In DNA, the CDR3 is TGTGCCAGCAGTTTAAGATTCGAGCAGTACTTC. Its translation is CASSLRFEQYF.

V gene TRBV3-1 (or the pseudogene TRBV3-2) combines with J gene TRBJ1-1; a weak D match, TRBD1 (6 bases). V lost 3 bases to trimming and J lost 3 bases, with 14 bases between them. This CDR3 is 15 amino acids long. Germline V CDR1 and CDR2: LGHDT, YNNKEL (reference sequence). The CDR3: CASSHASGGHTEAFF. The CDR3 DNA reads TGTGCCAGCAGCCATGCCTCGGGGGGGCACACTGAAGCTTTCTTT.